This T cell receptor (beta chain) comes out of a study of cytomegalovirus exposure and HLA in healthy donors. Study results and limitations: HLA alleles showed associations with some 15,000 TCR beta sequences in a later analysis, at a 0.05 false discovery rate. Cytomegalovirus association was listed for 150 or so TCR beta chains.

In regard to this clone: Its matching antigen is unknown.

Primers included in the PCR were 60 Vbeta and 13 Jbeta primers. Authors' processing steps: In a later analysis, the count reached 80 million or so unique TCR beta chains, with 10 million to 11 million shared. Measured with immunoSEQ multiplex PCR; TCRdb has only the in-frame clones, and not every one. V and J calls and clone size come straight from that table; D and trimming were deduced from the DNA. The sample consists of about 140,000 clones, around four fifths of them appearing once. The germline CDR1 and CDR2 sequences are MNHEY and SVGAGI. V shed 2 bases and J shed 1 base, with 9 bases lying between them. The CDR3 loop spans 16 amino acids.

This sequence joins TRBV6-5 and TRBJ2-6; weak D call: TRBD1 (6 bases). The receptor was derived from a man aged 25 to 45 in good health. Sequenced material: PBMCs. CDR3 protein: CASSYLQGSGANVLTF. CDR3 nucleotides: TGTGCCAGCAGTTACCTACAGGGTTCTGGGGCCAACGTCCTGACTTTC.